Sequencing of this TCR beta chain was carried out in a study of regulatory T cells in long-lasting Graves disease. The study, taken as a whole, reports: Persistent patients shared 2,741 public clonotypes among themselves. Newly diagnosed patients shared fewer, at under 1,000.

The V segment lost 0 bases and the J segment 4 bases; nucleotides outside the gene matches: 2. The CDR3 is 15 residues long. Germline-derived CDR1 and CDR2 are LNHNV and YYDKDF (reference sequence). Through Arm-PCR of CDR3 regions and iRepertoire HTBI primers, TCR beta libraries were built. From the multiplex PCR reads, TCRdb called clonotypes with MiXCR, one entry per CDR3 protein. The sample holds fewer than 650,000 distinct CDR3 sequences, roughly 16% seen once. Time point described: newly diagnosed GD, antithyroid drugs for less than 3 months. The TCR library used RNA extracted from PBMCs. This clonotype came up many times. Antigen unknown. The data also belong to a second study, concerning T cells in Graves' hyperthyroidism and ophthalmopathy. That work states: The majority of expanded thyroid clonotypes above 0.001 also appeared in blood.

The input for sequencing was peripheral blood mononuclear cells (PBMCs), taken at new diagnosis, from a patient treated with antithyroid drugs. This receptor was obtained from a woman aged 25-40 years with Graves disease. The rearrangement links TRBV15 to TRBJ1-1; 10 bases are shared with TRBD1. The CDR3 coding sequence is TGTGCCACCAGCAGAGATTGGACAGGGGGCACTGAAGCTTTCTTT. As protein: CATSRDWTGGTEAFF.